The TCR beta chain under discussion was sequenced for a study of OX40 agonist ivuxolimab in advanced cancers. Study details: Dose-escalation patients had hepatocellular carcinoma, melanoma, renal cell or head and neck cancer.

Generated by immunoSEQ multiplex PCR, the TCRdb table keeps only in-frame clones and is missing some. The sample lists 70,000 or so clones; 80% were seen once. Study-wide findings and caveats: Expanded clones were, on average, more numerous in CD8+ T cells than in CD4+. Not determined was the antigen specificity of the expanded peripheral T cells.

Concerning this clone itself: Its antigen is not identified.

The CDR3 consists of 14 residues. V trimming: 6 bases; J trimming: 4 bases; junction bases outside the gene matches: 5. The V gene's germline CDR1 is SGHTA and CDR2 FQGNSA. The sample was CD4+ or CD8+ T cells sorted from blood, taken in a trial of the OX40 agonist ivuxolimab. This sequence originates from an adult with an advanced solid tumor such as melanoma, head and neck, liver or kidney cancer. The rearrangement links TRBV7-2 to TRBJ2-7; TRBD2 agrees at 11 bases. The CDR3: CASSPSGGLYEQYF. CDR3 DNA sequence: TGTGCCAGCAGTCCTAGCGGGGGGTTATACGAGCAGTACTTC.